This T cell receptor (beta chain) is drawn from a study of graft-versus-host responses after intestinal transplantation. V gave up 1 base and J gave up 0 bases, with 8 bases separating them. CDR1 and CDR2 from the germline V gene are SNHLY and FYNNEI. The CDR3 has 15 amino acids. TCRdb's table, derived via immunoSEQ multiplex PCR, lists solely in-frame clones and lacks some. Here the sample spans about 98,000 clones, more than 70% being singletons. This chain links TRBV2 with TRBJ2-3; D unresolved. This receptor was identified in a human patient who received an intestinal transplant, so some T cells may come from the graft donor. This specimen consisted of PBMCs, obtained 255 days after intestinal transplant. CDR3 DNA sequence: TGTGCCAGCAGTGAAGGGCAGCCTAGCACAGATACGCAGTATTTT. Amino acid sequence: CASSEGQPSTDTQYF. The full variable domain, rest sourced from reference TRBV2 and TRBJ2-3, is EPEVTQTPSHQVTQMGQEVILRCVPISNHLYFYWYRQILGQKVEFLVSFYNNEISEKSEIFDDQFSVERPDGSNFTLKIRSTKLEDSAMYFCASSEGQPSTDTQYFGPGTRLTVL.